This T cell receptor (beta chain) came from a study of T-cell reconstitution after alpha-beta-depleted transplantation in children. This CDR3 has 13 residues. From germline, CDR1 is SQVTM and CDR2 ANQGSEA. Trimming removed 6 bases at V and 6 bases at J, with 15 bases between. Unique molecular identifiers were incorporated into the prepared TCRbeta library. TCRdb called the PCR reads again in MiXCR, with one record for every CDR3 protein. This sample has some 600,000 distinct CDR3 sequences, with approximately 16% found just once. The specimen was PBMCs from the stem cell graft donor, collected from the stem cell graft. The V call is TRBV29-1, the J call TRBJ1-5; D is possibly TRBD1 (5 bases). This clonotype was sampled from a human donor who donated a stem cell graft to a child with acute myeloid leukemia. CDR3 DNA: TGCAGCGTGCGGGGGGTGGAGGGTCAGCCCCAGCATTTT. Translation gives CSVRGVEGQPQHF.